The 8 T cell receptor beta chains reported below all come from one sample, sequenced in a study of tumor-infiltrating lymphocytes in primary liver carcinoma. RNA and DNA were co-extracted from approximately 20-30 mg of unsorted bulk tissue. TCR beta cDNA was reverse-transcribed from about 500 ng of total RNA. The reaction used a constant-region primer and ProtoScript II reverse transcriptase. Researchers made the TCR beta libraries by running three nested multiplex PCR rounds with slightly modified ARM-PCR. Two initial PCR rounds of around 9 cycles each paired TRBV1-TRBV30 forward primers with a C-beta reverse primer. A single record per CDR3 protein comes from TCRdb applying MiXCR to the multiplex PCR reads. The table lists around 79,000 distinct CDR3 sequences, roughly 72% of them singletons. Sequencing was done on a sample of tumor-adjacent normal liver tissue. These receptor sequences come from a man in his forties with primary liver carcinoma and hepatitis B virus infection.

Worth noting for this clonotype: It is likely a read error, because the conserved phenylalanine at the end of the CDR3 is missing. The CDR3 sequence: CAGSLLGNEQFL. Written as DNA, the CDR3 is TGTGCCGGCAGCTTGTTGGGGAATGAGCAGTTCCTC. The V gene is TRBV7-9, the J gene TRBJ2-1, with D uncertain. This CDR3 region has 12 residues. Germline-derived CDR1 and CDR2 are SEHNR and FQNEAQ (reference sequence).

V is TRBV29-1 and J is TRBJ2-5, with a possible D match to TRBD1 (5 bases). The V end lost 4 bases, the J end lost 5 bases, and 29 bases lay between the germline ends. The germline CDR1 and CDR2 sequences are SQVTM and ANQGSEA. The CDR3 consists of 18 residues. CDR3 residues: CSVGLVSPGHGPEETQYF. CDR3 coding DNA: TGCAGCGTTGGGTTGGTCAGTCCTGGACATGGGCCCGAGGAGACCCAGTACTTC.

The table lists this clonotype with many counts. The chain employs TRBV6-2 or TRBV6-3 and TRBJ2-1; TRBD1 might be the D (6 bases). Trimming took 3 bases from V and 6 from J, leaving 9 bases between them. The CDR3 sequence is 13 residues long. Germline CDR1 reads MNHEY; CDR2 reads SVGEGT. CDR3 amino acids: CASSYRGGNEQFF. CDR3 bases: TGTGCCAGCAGTTATAGAGGGGGCAATGAGCAGTTCTTC.

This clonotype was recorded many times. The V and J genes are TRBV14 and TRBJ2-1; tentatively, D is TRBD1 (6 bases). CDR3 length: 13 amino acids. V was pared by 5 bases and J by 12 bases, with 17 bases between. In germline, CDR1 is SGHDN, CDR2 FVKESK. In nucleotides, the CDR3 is TGTGCCAGCAGCTTCCGTACAGGGTGGGGGCAGTTCTTC. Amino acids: CASSFRTGWGQFF.

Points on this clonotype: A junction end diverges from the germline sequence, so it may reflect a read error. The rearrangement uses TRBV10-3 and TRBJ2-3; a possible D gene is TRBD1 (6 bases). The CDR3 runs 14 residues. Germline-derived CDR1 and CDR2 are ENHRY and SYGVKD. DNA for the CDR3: TGTGCCATCGGGGCAGGGGCTTGCACAGAAACGCAGTATTTT. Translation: CAIGAGACTETQYF.

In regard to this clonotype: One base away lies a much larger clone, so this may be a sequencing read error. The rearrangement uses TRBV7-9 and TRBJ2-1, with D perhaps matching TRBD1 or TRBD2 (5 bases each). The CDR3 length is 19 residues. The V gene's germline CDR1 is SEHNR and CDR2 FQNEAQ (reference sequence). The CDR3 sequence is CANSPSFGGNRGSYNEQFF. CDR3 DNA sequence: TGTGCCAACAGCCCTTCCTTTGGGGGAAACCGAGGCTCCTACAATGAGCAGTTCTTC.

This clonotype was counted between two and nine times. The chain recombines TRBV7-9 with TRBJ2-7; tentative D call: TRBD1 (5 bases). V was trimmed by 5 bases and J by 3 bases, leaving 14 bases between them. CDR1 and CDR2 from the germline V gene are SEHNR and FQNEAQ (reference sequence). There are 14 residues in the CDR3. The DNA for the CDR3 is TGTGCCAGCAGCCGAACTGACAGACTCTACGAGCAGTACTTC. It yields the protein CASSRTDRLYEQYF.

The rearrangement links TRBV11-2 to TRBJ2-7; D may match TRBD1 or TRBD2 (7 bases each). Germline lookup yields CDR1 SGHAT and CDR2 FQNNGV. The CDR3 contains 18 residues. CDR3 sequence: CVRSLVPGARGRGREQYF. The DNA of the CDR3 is TGTGTCAGGAGCTTAGTCCCCGGGGCTAGGGGGAGGGGGCGTGAGCAGTACTTC.